This TCR beta chain was sequenced in a study of T cell responses to AZD1222 COVID-19 vaccine. Study as a whole: The study pooled second doses at about 4 or about 12 weeks.

Turning to this clone: Antigen unknown.

Findings and caveats of the study: Just five or six AZD1222 recipients were seropositive at baseline. The study found Spike-specific TCR breadth and depth rose after two AZD1222 doses.

The method was immunoSEQ multiplex PCR; TCRdb's version includes in-frame clones alone and lacks a portion of them. The table shows 150,000 or so clones, with around nine tenths occurring only once. CDR3 length: 13 amino acids. Germline V gene lookup returns CDR1 MNHEY and CDR2 SVGEGT. The ends were cut back, 7 bases at V and 1 base at J, with 11 bases in the middle. This clonotype was sampled from an adult in good health. Sample: peripheral blood, taken on day 0 of AZD1222 vaccination. V usage is TRBV6-2 or TRBV6-3 and J usage is TRBJ2-7; D is uncertain. The CDR3 nucleotides are TGTGCCAGCACCCCCTTAGATTCCTACGAGCAGTACTTC. Protein sequence: CASTPLDSYEQYF.